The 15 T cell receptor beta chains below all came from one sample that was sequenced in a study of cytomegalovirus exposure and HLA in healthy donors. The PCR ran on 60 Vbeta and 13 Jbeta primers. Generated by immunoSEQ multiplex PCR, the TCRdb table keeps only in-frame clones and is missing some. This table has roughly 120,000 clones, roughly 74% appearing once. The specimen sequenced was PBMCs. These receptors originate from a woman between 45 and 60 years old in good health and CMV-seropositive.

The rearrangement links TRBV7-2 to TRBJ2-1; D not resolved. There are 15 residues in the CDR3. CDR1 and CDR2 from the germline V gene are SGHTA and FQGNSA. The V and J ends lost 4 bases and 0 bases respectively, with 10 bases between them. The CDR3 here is CASSSTKSSYNEQFF. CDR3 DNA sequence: TGTGCCAGCAGCTCCACGAAGAGCTCCTACAATGAGCAGTTCTTC.

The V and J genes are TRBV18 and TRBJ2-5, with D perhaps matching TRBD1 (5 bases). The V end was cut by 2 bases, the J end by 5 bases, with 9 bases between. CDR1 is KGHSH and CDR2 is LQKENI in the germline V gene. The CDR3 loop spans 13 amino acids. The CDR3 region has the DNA TGTGCCAGCTCACCAGCAGGGATGGAGACCCAGTACTTC. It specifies CASSPAGMETQYF.

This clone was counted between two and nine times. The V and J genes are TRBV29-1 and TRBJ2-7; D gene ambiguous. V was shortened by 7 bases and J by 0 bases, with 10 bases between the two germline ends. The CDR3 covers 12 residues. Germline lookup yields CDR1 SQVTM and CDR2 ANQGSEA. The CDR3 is CSAEVSSYEQYF. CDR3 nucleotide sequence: TGCAGCGCTGAGGTGAGCTCCTACGAGCAGTACTTC.

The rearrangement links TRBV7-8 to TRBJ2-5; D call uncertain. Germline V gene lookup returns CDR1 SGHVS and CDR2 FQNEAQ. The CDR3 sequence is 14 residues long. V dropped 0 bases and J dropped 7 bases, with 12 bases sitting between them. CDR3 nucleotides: TGTGCCAGCAGCTTAGCTGGCCCGTTGGCGACCCAGTACTTC. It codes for CASSLAGPLATQYF.

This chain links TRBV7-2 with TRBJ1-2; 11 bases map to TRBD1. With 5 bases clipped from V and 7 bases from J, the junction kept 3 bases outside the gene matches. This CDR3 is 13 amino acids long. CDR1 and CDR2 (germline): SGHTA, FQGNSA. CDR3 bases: TGTGCCAGCAGCCAGGGACAGGGGGGTGGCTACACCTTC. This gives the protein CASSQGQGGGYTF.

CDR3 sequence: CASRPVGGLGNTIYF. The CDR3 DNA follows: TGTGCCAGCAGGCCGGTCGGGGGGCTCGGAAACACCATATATTTT. V usage is TRBV5-4 and J usage is TRBJ1-3, with D possibly matching TRBD1 (6 bases). The V and J ends lost 5 bases and 4 bases respectively, with 16 bases between them. The V gene's germline CDR1 is SGHNT and CDR2 YYREEE (reference sequence). This CDR3 comprises 15 residues.

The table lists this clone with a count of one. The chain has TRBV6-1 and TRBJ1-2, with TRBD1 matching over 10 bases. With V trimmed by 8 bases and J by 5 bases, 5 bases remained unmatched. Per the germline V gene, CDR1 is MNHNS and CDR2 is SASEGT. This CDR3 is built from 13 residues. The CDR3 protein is CASRTGGGYGYTF. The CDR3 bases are TGTGCCAGCCGGACAGGGGGAGGGTATGGCTACACCTTC.

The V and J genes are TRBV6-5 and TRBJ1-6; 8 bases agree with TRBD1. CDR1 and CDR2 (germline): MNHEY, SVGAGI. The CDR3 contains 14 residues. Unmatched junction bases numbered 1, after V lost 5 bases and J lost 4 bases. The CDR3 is CASSRQGYNSPLHF. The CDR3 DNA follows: TGTGCCAGCAGTAGACAGGGGTATAATTCACCCCTCCACTTT.

CDR3 bases: TGCGCCAGCAGCTTAGGAACAGGGGGCTATTCACCCCTCCACTTT. Translation: CASSLGTGGYSPLHF. The chain recombines TRBV5-1 with TRBJ1-6; 9 bases are a match to TRBD1. This CDR3 contains 15 residues. The V segment lost 2 bases and the J segment 8 bases; nucleotides outside the gene matches: 5. Germline V gene data show CDR1 as SGHRS and CDR2 as YFSETQ.

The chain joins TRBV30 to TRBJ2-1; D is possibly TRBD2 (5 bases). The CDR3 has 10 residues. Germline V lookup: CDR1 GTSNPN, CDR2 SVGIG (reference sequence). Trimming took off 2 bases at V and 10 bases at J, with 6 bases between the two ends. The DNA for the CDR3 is TGTGCCTGGAGTCGAGGGGAGCAGTTCTTC. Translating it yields CAWSRGEQFF.

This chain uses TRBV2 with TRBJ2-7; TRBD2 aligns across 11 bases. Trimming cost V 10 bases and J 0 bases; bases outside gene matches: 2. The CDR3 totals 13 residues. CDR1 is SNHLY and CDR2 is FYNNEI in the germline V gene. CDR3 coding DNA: TGTGCCATGACTAGCGGGGACTCCTACGAGCAGTACTTC. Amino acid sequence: CAMTSGDSYEQYF.

The CDR3 bases are TGTGCCAGTAGTATACGGGGGGATTCCTACGAGCAGTACTTC. It codes for CASSIRGDSYEQYF. J is TRBJ2-7 and V is TRBV19; 7 positions agree with TRBD2. The CDR3 covers 14 residues. In germline, CDR1 is LNHDA, CDR2 SQIVND (reference sequence). J was trimmed by 1 base and V by 2 bases; bases with no gene match: 2.

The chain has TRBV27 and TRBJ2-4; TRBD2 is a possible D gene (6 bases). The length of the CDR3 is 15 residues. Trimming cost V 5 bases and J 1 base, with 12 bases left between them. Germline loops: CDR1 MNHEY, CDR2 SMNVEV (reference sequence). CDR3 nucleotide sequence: TGTGCCAGCAGTCTCGACCGGGGGGCCAAAAACATTCAGTACTTC. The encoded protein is CASSLDRGAKNIQYF.

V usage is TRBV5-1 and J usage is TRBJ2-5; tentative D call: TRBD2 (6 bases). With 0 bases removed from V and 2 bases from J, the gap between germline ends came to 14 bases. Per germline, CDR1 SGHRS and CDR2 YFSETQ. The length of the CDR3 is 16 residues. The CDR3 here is CASSLGPGGGQETQYF. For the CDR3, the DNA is TGCGCCAGCAGCTTGGGTCCGGGTGGAGGGCAAGAGACCCAGTACTTC.

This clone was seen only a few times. The CDR3 DNA sequence: TGTGCCAGCAGCTTGGCAGAACCCCAGCATTTT. This encodes CASSLAEPQHF. The J gene is TRBJ1-5, the V gene TRBV5-8; unclear D gene. CDR3 length: 11 residues. V was pared by 0 bases and J by 10 bases, with 5 bases between. CDR1 is SGHTS and CDR2 is YDEGEE in the germline V gene.